This TCR beta chain originates from a study of cytomegalovirus exposure and HLA in healthy donors. Findings and limits, study-wide: A later analysis linked a missense variant in DCLRE1C to the trimming of TCR beta V and J genes. It has been reported that TCR beta sequences accurately predicted the HLA-A and HLA-B alleles of most subjects.

Note on this clone: Its antigen remains unknown.

Researchers ran the PCR with 60 Vbeta and 13 Jbeta primers. Method: immunoSEQ multiplex PCR; TCRdb's copy keeps in-frame clones and lacks some. The sample lists tens of thousands of clones, over 75% occurring once. Germline assignment: CDR1 MDHEN and CDR2 SYDVKM. V trimming: 5 bases; J trimming: 1 base; junction bases outside the gene matches: 3. CDR3 size: 14 residues. The sequence derives from a female donor in good health and CMV-seronegative. The chain joins TRBV28 to TRBJ2-3; TRBD1 matches 7 bases. Sequencing was carried out using PBMCs. The CDR3 reads CASSTGTGTDTQYF. As DNA, the CDR3 is TGTGCCAGCAGTACCGGGACAGGCACAGATACGCAGTATTTT.